These T cell receptor beta chains were read from a single sample in a study of sequential checkpoint blockade in melanoma. This table comes from immunoSEQ multiplex PCR, and its TCRdb copy is limited to in-frame clones, with some not included. The sample has roughly 1,200 clones; under 20% are singletons. Sequences were derived from tumor tissue (inferred from file names), sampled from a patient given nivolumab and ipilimumab in sequence. These receptors came from a human donor with melanoma. CDR3s include the opening cysteine and the closing phenylalanine or tryptophan. The order of the fields is clone size, J gene, D gene, V gene, CDR3 DNA, CDR3 protein. D genes are given only for firm matches. Expanded clones get a size class; other rows say once, few or many, or leave the size out.

medium-sized | TRBJ2-5 | NA | TRBV11-3 | TGTGCCAGCAGCCGCAGGGACGGACAAGAGACCCAGTACTTC | CASSRRDGQETQYF
NA | TRBJ2-7 | TRBD1 | TRBV6-8 | TGTGCCAGCAGCCAATCGGGACAGTCATCCTACGAGCAGTACTTC | CASSQSGQSSYEQYF
once | TRBJ1-2 | NA | TRBV15 | TGTGCCACCAGCAGAGGGACAATTGTTTCTGGCTACACCTTC | CATSRGTIVSGYTF
few | TRBJ2-6 | NA | TRBV9 | TGTGCCAGCAGCGGGGTCTCTGGGGCCAACGTCCTGACTTTC | CASSGVSGANVLTF
NA | TRBJ1-2 | NA | TRBV14 | TGTGCCAGCAGCCCCCGGGAGGGGTTCGTCTATGGCTACACCTTC | CASSPREGFVYGYTF
medium-sized | TRBJ1-1 | NA | TRBV23-1 | TGCGCCAGCAGCCAAGGGGAGGGACTGGCGACTGAAGCTTTCTTT | CASSQGEGLATEAFF
NA | TRBJ1-5 | NA | TRBV6-8 | TGTGCCAGCAGTGAGGGTCTACATCAGCCCCAGCATTTT | CASSEGLHQPQHF
large | TRBJ1-4 | NA | TRBV6-8 | TGTGCCAGCAGTTACGAAGGGGGTGCAGGTCGAGAAAAACTGTTTTTT | CASSYEGGAGREKLFF
NA | TRBJ2-7 | TRBD1 | TRBV6-8 | TGTGCCAGCAGTTACTCCTTTGGACAGGGAAGGGAGCAGTACTTC | CASSYSFGQGREQYF
NA | TRBJ2-1 | TRBD2 | TRBV6-8 | TGTGCCAGCAGTTCCGGGACTAGCTACAATGAGCAGTTCTTC | CASSSGTSYNEQFF
NA | TRBJ1-4 | NA | TRBV29-1 | TGCAGCGTAGGACAAAACGGAGAGAAACTGTTTTTT | CSVGQNGEKLFF
medium-sized | TRBJ2-3 | TRBD2 | TRBV6-8 | TGTGCCAGCAGTTACTCGGGGGGAGGGGCAGATACGCAGTATTTT | CASSYSGGGADTQYF
few | TRBJ2-7 | TRBD2 | TRBV6-8 | TGTGCCAGCAGGTTAGGGGCTAGCGGGGGGGCCGTCTACGAGCAGTACTTC | CASRLGASGGAVYEQYF
medium-sized | TRBJ2-5 | NA | TRBV11-3 | TGTGCCAGCAGCCCCTGGGGGCCAGGGACACCACAAGAGACCCAGTACTTC | CASSPWGPGTPQETQYF
medium-sized | TRBJ2-3 | NA | TRBV6-8 | TGTGCCATCAGTAAGGCTAGACCAGATACGCAGTATTTT | CAISKARPDTQYF
NA | TRBJ2-3 | NA | TRBV6-8 | TGTGCCAGCAGTTATCCGTCCCAGAGTGCGGGGGGGGACAGGGATACGCAGTATTTT | CASSYPSQSAGGDRDTQYF
hyperexpanded | TRBJ2-7 | NA | TRBV14 | TGTGCCAGCAGCCAAGATATCCAGGTCCCCACCTACGAGCAGTACTTC | CASSQDIQVPTYEQYF
NA | TRBJ2-1 | NA | TRBV6-8 | TGTGCCAGCAGTTACCTGAGCGGTGAGCAGTTCTTC | CASSYLSGEQFF
NA | TRBJ2-3 | NA | TRBV18 | TGTGCCAGCTCACCGTACGGGGATACGCAGTATTTT | CASSPYGDTQYF
few | TRBJ2-1 | NA | TRBV4-1 | TGCGCCAGCAGCCCCCTGGGGACTCTACGGCATGAGCAGTTCTTC | CASSPLGTLRHEQFF
NA | TRBJ2-7 | NA | TRBV19 | TGTGCCAGTAGTAGCCTACTAGCTTCCGGCGAGCAGTACTTC | CASSSLLASGEQYF
NA | TRBJ1-5 | NA | TRBV19 | TGTGCCAGTAGTATAGTCCCGGGACCCCAGCATTTT | CASSIVPGPQHF
medium-sized | TRBJ2-3 | NA | TRBV23-1 | TGCGCCAGCAGCCCAGCGGGCTCAGATACGCAGTATTTT | CASSPAGSDTQYF
NA | TRBJ2-5 | TRBD2 | TRBV11-3 | TGTGCCAGCAGCTCGGGGGCGGTAAGCGGGGGTGACGAGACCCAGTACTTC | CASSSGAVSGGDETQYF
NA | TRBJ2-5 | NA | TRBV25-1 | TGTGCCAGCACCCACAGAAGCACCCAAGAGACCCAGTACTTC | CASTHRSTQETQYF
NA | TRBJ1-2 | NA | TRBV6-8 | TGTGCCAGCAGTCCCGACGGTAGGGACTATGGCTACACCTTC | CASSPDGRDYGYTF
medium-sized | TRBJ2-3 | NA | TRBV11-3 | TGTGCCAGCGGAGACAGGACCAGCACAGATACGCAGTATTTT | CASGDRTSTDTQYF
few | TRBJ1-3 | NA | TRBV6-8 | TGTGCCAGCATGGACGGGGGGCTGGGAAACACCATATATTTT | CASMDGGLGNTIYF
few | TRBJ1-5 | TRBD1 | TRBV28 | TGTGCCAGCAGTTTACCCAGGGGGAGGGGTCAGCCCCAGCATTTT | CASSLPRGRGQPQHF
few | TRBJ2-3 | NA | TRBV6-8 | TGTGCCAGCAGCGTACGGGGGAACACAGATACGCAGTATTTT | CASSVRGNTDTQYF
many | TRBJ1-2 | TRBD1 | TRBV7-1 | TGTGCCAGCAGCCCCCGGGACAGGGTGGGCTACACCTTC | CASSPRDRVGYTF
NA | TRBJ2-3 | TRBD1 | TRBV19 | TGTGCCAGTAGTATGGGGTGGGACAGGGGAACAGATACGCAGTATTTT | CASSMGWDRGTDTQYF
NA | TRBJ2-7 | TRBD1 | TRBV18 | TGTGCCAGCTCGCGCGGGACCGGGACAGGGCCACCTATGGAGCAGTACTTC | CASSRGTGTGPPMEQYF
medium-sized | TRBJ1-1 | NA | TRBV11-3 | TGTGCCAGCACCTTAGGGCTTCCAGGGAACACTGAAGCTTTCTTT | CASTLGLPGNTEAFF
medium-sized | TRBJ2-3 | TRBD2 | TRBV11-3 | TGTGCCAGCCGACGGACTAGCGGGTGGAAAGATACGCAGTATTTT | CASRRTSGWKDTQYF
few | TRBJ2-7 | NA | TRBV6-8 | TGTGCCAGCAGCCGGCGGACGGATAGCTCCTACGAGCAGTACTTC | CASSRRTDSSYEQYF
NA | TRBJ2-3 | TRBD2 | TRBV9 | TGTGCCACCAAAAGGAGCGGGGCCACAGATACGCAGTATTTT | CATKRSGATDTQYF
NA | TRBJ1-1 | NA | TRBV18 | TGTGCCAGCTCACCGACCGTGTCGGGGGCAGACACTGAAGCTTTCTTT | CASSPTVSGADTEAFF
medium-sized | TRBJ1-2 | NA | TRBV11-3 | TGTGCCAGCACCGCCACGCGACAGACGAATGGCTACACCTTC | CASTATRQTNGYTF
NA | TRBJ2-1 | TRBD1 | TRBV19 | TGTGCCAGTAGGCGAGGACAGGGAGTCGATGAGCAGTTCTTC | CASRRGQGVDEQFF
medium-sized | TRBJ2-7 | TRBD2 | TRBV9 | TGTGCCAGCAGCGTTGCGGGGACTAGCGGGGGGTCCGAGCAGTACTTC | CASSVAGTSGGSEQYF
few | TRBJ2-2 | TRBD1 | TRBV25-1 | TGTGCCAGCAGTGAAAGGGGTCAGGGGGCAACCGGGGAGCTGTTTTTT | CASSERGQGATGELFF
NA | TRBJ1-2 | NA | TRBV18 | TGTGCCAGCTCCCATCCGTCGGGAGGCGCCTCCTACACCTTC | CASSHPSGGASYTF
NA | TRBJ2-5 | TRBD1 | TRBV5-1 | TGCGCCAGCAGCTTGCAGGACAGGGGGGACTCTCGGGGAGAGACCCAGTACTTC | CASSLQDRGDSRGETQYF
NA | TRBJ2-7 | TRBD2 | TRBV14 | TGTGCCAGCAGCCCGGACGGGGGGGGTACGTACGAGCAGTACTTC | CASSPDGGGTYEQYF